The 27 T cell receptor beta chains given below trace back to one sample, sequenced in a study of T cells in Graves' hyperthyroidism and ophthalmopathy. Researchers took RNA transcripts and amplified the TCR beta CDR3 regions from them. HTBI primers were the set used in a first-round RT-PCR of the TCR CDR3. Each CDR3 protein gets one entry after TCRdb re-called the multiplex PCR reads with MiXCR. Of about 400,000 distinct CDR3 sequences in the sample, roughly 14% were seen once. The specimen was blood. The receptor set was obtained from a woman between 18 and 30 years old with Graves' hyperthyroidism.

This clonotype was counted a few times. Here the CDR3 reads CASSQDLGKIGGYTF. The CDR3 DNA reads as TGCGCCAGCAGCCAAGATCTTGGGAAAATAGGGGGCTACACCTTC. The chain employs TRBV4-3 and TRBJ1-2; D not certain. Trimming took off 0 bases at V and 8 bases at J, with 16 bases between the two ends. CDR1 and CDR2 from the germline V gene are LGHNA and YSLEER. The CDR3 has 15 residues.

This clonotype was found many times. V is TRBV12-3 or TRBV12-4 and J is TRBJ1-5; 10 positions agree with TRBD1. Unmatched junction bases numbered 8, after V lost 6 bases and J lost 6 bases. The CDR3 totals 15 residues. The CDR3, as DNA: TGTGCCAGCAGGGGTGGGACAGGGGATCTTCAGCCCCAGCATTTT. This gives the protein CASRGGTGDLQPQHF.

This chain links TRBV12-3 or TRBV12-4 with TRBJ1-3, with TRBD1 identical over 8 bases. This CDR3 has 14 residues. Trimming removed 6 bases from V and 7 bases from J; junction bases left unmatched: 8. The CDR3 region is CASSPGQGRNTIYF. In nucleotides, the CDR3 is TGTGCCAGCAGCCCTGGACAGGGTAGGAACACCATATATTTT.

This clonotype was observed many times. V usage is TRBV11-2 and J usage is TRBJ2-3; D remains ambiguous. V was cut by 3 bases and J by 3 bases, with 13 bases left in between. Germline CDR1 and CDR2: SGHAT and FQNNGV. The CDR3 covers 15 residues. The DNA for the CDR3 is TGTGCCAGCAGCTTCGTCAGATTAGGGACAGATACGCAGTATTTT. It translates to CASSFVRLGTDTQYF.

The chain recombines TRBV7-3 with TRBJ1-1, with D perhaps matching TRBD1 (6 bases). The V gene's germline CDR1 is SGHTA and CDR2 FQGTGA. Trimming pared 4 bases from V and 4 bases from J, leaving 16 bases between. The CDR3 spans 15 residues. DNA for the CDR3: TGTGCCAGCAGCTCGCAGACAGGAGGGGGCACTGAAGCTTTCTTT. It yields the protein CASSSQTGGGTEAFF. Filled out from reference TRBV7-3 and TRBJ1-1, the complete variable domain reads GAGVSQTPSNKVTEKGKYVELRCDPISGHTALYWYRQSLGQGPEFLIYFQGTGAADDSGLPNDRFFAVRPEGSVSTLKIQRTERGDSAVYLCASSSQTGGGTEAFFGQGTRLTVV.

Details on this clonotype: Given a much more abundant clone one base away, this may be a read error. The CDR3 loop is CASSQESSVYEQYF. The CDR3 nucleotides read TGTGCCAGCAGCCAAGAATCTAGCGTTTACGAGCAGTACTTC. J is TRBJ2-7 and V is TRBV3-1; possibly TRBD2 for D (6 bases). Germline CDR1 LGHDT, CDR2 YNNKEL (reference sequence). V was clipped by 0 bases and J by 4 bases, with 10 bases between them. This CDR3 has 14 amino acids.

This clonotype was observed a handful of times. This chain connects TRBV20-1 to TRBJ2-2; maybe TRBD2 (5 bases). Trimming pared 6 bases from V and 4 bases from J, leaving 15 bases between. The CDR3 runs 14 residues. Germline-derived CDR1 and CDR2 are DFQATT and SNEGSKA (reference sequence). The CDR3 bases are TGCAGTGCGCCGGAGGTTGCCCCCACCGGGGAGCTGTTTTTT. It encodes CSAPEVAPTGELFF.

This clonotype turned up a few times. The chain recombines TRBV12-3 or TRBV12-4 with TRBJ1-5; D not certain. Trimming pared 3 bases from V and 6 bases from J, leaving 9 bases between. CDR3 size: 13 residues. Here the CDR3 DNA reads TGTGCCAGCAGTTTCGTCGCATCTCAGCCCCAGCATTTT. It is translated as CASSFVASQPQHF.

This chain links TRBV20-1 with TRBJ1-1, with D perhaps matching TRBD1 (5 bases). CDR3 length: 14 amino acids. The germline V and J ends were trimmed by 6 bases and 0 bases, with 14 bases remaining between them. CDR1 DFQATT and CDR2 SNEGSKA come from the germline V gene (reference sequence). CDR3 region: CSAHDTGLNTEAFF. The CDR3 DNA sequence: TGCAGTGCCCATGACACAGGCTTGAACACTGAAGCTTTCTTT.

This clonotype was seen repeatedly, ten times or more. CDR3 protein: CASSNPPRGGDPIRRNEQFF. The DNA of the CDR3 is TGCGCCAGCAGCAATCCACCGAGGGGAGGGGACCCGATCCGGCGCAATGAGCAGTTCTTC. The rearrangement links TRBV5-1 to TRBJ2-1, with 7 bases matching TRBD2. The CDR3 has 20 residues. Germline lookup yields CDR1 SGHRS and CDR2 YFSETQ. Trimming cost V 4 bases and J 6 bases; bases outside gene matches: 25.

The J gene is TRBJ1-1, the V gene TRBV4-1, with TRBD1 matching 8 bases. This CDR3 contains 18 residues. The germline V gene has CDR1 MGHRA and CDR2 YSYEKL. V trimming: 4 bases; J trimming: 1 base; junction bases outside the gene matches: 14. The CDR3 reads CASSPTLRRTGPNTEAFF. DNA of the CDR3: TGCGCCAGCAGCCCGACCCTCCGACGGACAGGGCCGAACACTGAAGCTTTCTTT.

The CDR3 nucleotides are TGTGCCAGTAGTATGGGAGGGGAGCAGCCCCAGCATTTT. Residues: CASSMGGEQPQHF. The rearrangement uses TRBV19 and TRBJ1-5, with D possibly matching TRBD1 (5 bases). The germline V gene has CDR1 LNHDA and CDR2 SQIVND (reference sequence). Trimming shortened V by 3 bases and J by 7 bases, and 10 bases separated the two germline ends. The CDR3 runs to 13 residues.

This clonotype was observed at least ten times. V usage is TRBV28 and J usage is TRBJ2-7; no definite D call. The CDR3 spans 15 residues. V shed 6 bases and J shed 0 bases, with 15 bases lying between them. The germline CDR1 and CDR2 sequences are MDHEN and SYDVKM. CDR3 DNA: TGTGCCAGCAGACTGGACCGTTTCAGCTCCTACGAGCAGTACTTC. Protein sequence: CASRLDRFSSYEQYF.

The CDR3 nucleotides read TGTGCCACCGGGGGCAGGGATGAGCCCAAAAACATTCAGTACTTC. Translating it yields CATGGRDEPKNIQYF. V and J are TRBV15 and TRBJ2-4, with D maybe TRBD1 (6 bases). Trimming took off 8 bases at V and 2 bases at J, with 16 bases between the two ends. CDR1 LNHNV and CDR2 YYDKDF come from the germline V gene (reference sequence). There are 15 residues in the CDR3.

This clonotype has ten or more counts. The V and J genes are TRBV20-1 and TRBJ2-7; D call uncertain. The CDR3 has 10 residues. CDR1 is DFQATT, CDR2 SNEGSKA, per germline (reference sequence). The V gene lost 7 bases and the J gene lost 1 base, with 5 bases spanning the gap. Here the CDR3 reads CSVESYEQYF. DNA for the CDR3: TGCAGTGTCGAATCCTACGAGCAGTACTTC.

This clonotype appeared many times. The chain links TRBV24-1 to TRBJ1-6; 8 bases agree with TRBD1. Per the germline V gene, CDR1 is KGHDR and CDR2 is SFDVKD. Trimming took 4 bases from V and 0 from J; bases not matched to a gene: 7. The length of the CDR3 is 18 residues. The CDR3 nucleotides read TGTGCCACCAGTGACTGGGACAGGATGAGCTCCTATAATTCACCCCTCCACTTT. As protein: CATSDWDRMSSYNSPLHF.

Only a few counts were recorded for this clonotype. A much larger clone differs from this one at a single base, so this may be a read error. This chain joins TRBV7-8 and TRBJ2-1; perhaps TRBD2 as D (6 bases). V shed 6 bases and J shed 8 bases, with 17 bases lying between them. CDR1 and CDR2 (germline): SGHVS, FQNEAQ. There are 14 residues in the CDR3. CDR3: CASRSGASVHEQFF. As DNA, the CDR3 is TGTGCCAGCAGATCCGGGGCTAGCGTCCATGAGCAGTTCTTC.

This clonotype came up many times. The chain uses TRBV7-2 and TRBJ2-3; D not certain. The germline V gene has CDR1 SGHTA and CDR2 FQGNSA. The germline V and J ends were trimmed by 0 bases and 7 bases, with 11 bases remaining between them. The CDR3 is 14 residues long. The CDR3 protein is CASSLAAGANTQYF. DNA for the CDR3: TGTGCCAGCAGCTTAGCTGCAGGCGCAAATACGCAGTATTTT. The whole variable domain, filled in from reference TRBV7-2 and TRBJ2-3, reads GAGVSQSPSNKVTEKGKDVELRCDPISGHTALYWYRQSLGQGLEFLIYFQGNSAPDKSGLPSDRFSAERTGGSVSTLTIQRTQQEDSAVYLCASSLAAGANTQYFGPGTRLTVL.

There are a few counts of this clonotype. This chain connects TRBV20-1 to TRBJ1-2; D may be TRBD1 (5 bases). V gave up 4 bases and J gave up 12 bases, with 12 bases separating them. The CDR3 has 10 amino acids. The V gene's germline CDR1 is DFQATT and CDR2 SNEGSKA (reference sequence). CDR3 in DNA: TGCAGTGCTACCCCGGCAGGGAACACCTTC. Protein sequence: CSATPAGNTF.

The sample holds many counts of this clonotype. This chain uses TRBV7-9 with TRBJ2-5; D is undetermined. Germline CDR1 and CDR2: SEHNR and FQNEAQ (reference sequence). The CDR3 totals 13 residues. Trimming took 2 bases from V and 2 from J, leaving 6 bases between them. The CDR3 region is CASSLLGQETQYF. CDR3 DNA: TGTGCCAGCAGCTTATTAGGGCAAGAGACCCAGTACTTC.

This chain uses TRBV20-1 with TRBJ1-5, with 10 bases matching TRBD1. Germline loops: CDR1 DFQATT, CDR2 SNEGSKA (reference sequence). V lost 7 bases and J lost 5; bases outside the gene matches: 2. The CDR3 totals 12 residues. The CDR3 protein is CSVDRGDQPQHF. The CDR3 bases are TGCAGTGTGGACAGGGGGGATCAGCCCCAGCATTTT.

The chain combines TRBV28 with TRBJ2-6; 8 bases align to TRBD2. Germline V gene lookup returns CDR1 MDHEN and CDR2 SYDVKM. V shed 7 bases and J 0 bases; nucleotides not matched to a gene: 8. There are 17 residues in the CDR3. CDR3: CASIGGENHSGANVLTF. DNA of the CDR3: TGTGCCAGCATCGGGGGGGAGAATCACTCTGGGGCCAACGTCCTGACTTTC.

The gene calls are TRBV10-3 and TRBJ2-7, with D uncertain. The ends were cut back, 4 bases at V and 3 bases at J, with 16 bases in the middle. Germline CDR1 and CDR2: ENHRY and SYGVKD. The CDR3 runs 15 residues. CDR3 in amino acids: CAISGNRVMGYEQYF. For the CDR3, the DNA is TGTGCCATCAGTGGAAATAGGGTTATGGGCTACGAGCAGTACTTC.

This clonotype showed up just a few times. CDR3 in DNA: TGTGCCAGTAGCTCAGGGATCGCCGGGGAGCTGTTTTTT. Protein: CASSSGIAGELFF. This chain joins TRBV19 and TRBJ2-2; tentative D call: TRBD1 (5 bases). Germline CDR1 and CDR2: LNHDA and SQIVND (reference sequence). V was pared by 6 bases and J by 6 bases, with 11 bases between. The CDR3 is 13 amino acids.

The rearrangement joins TRBV14 to TRBJ2-3; unclear D gene. Trimming cost V 5 bases and J 0 bases, with 12 bases left between them. The CDR3 is 15 residues long. The germline V gene has CDR1 SGHDN and CDR2 FVKESK. This CDR3 is CASSVVHGSTDTQYF. The DNA for the CDR3 is TGTGCCAGCAGCGTTGTGCACGGAAGCACAGATACGCAGTATTTT.

This clonotype was seen more than once but under ten times. The chain combines TRBV27 with TRBJ2-1; TRBD1 aligns across 9 bases. The junction had 8 bases not matched to a gene; V was cut back by 2 bases and J by 6 bases. CDR1 is MNHEY and CDR2 is SMNVEV in the germline V gene (reference sequence). The CDR3 extends over 16 amino acids. CDR3 loop: CASSLGGTGLLNEQFF. For the CDR3, the DNA is TGTGCCAGCAGTTTAGGTGGGACAGGGCTCCTCAATGAGCAGTTCTTC.

This clonotype was counted ten times or more. The genes are TRBV6-6 and TRBJ1-1; the D is unclear. Per the germline V gene, CDR1 is MNHNY and CDR2 is SVGAGI (reference sequence). The CDR3 spans 13 residues. Trimming pared 2 bases from V and 6 bases from J, leaving 10 bases between. CDR3 nucleotides: TGTGCCAGCAGTTACAACCGACGGGCTGAAGCTTTCTTT. It codes for CASSYNRRAEAFF.